Each of the 4 T cell receptor beta chains below was sequenced from the same sample in a study of cytomegalovirus exposure and HLA in healthy donors. A multiplex PCR was run with 60 Vbeta primers and 13 Jbeta primers. Repertoires were generated with immunoSEQ multiplex PCR, while TCRdb's copy carries only in-frame clones and drops some. The data show about 140,000 clones, around 85% seen once. Sequencing input: PBMCs. The receptors derive from a female donor in good health and CMV-seronegative.

The genes are TRBV28 and TRBJ2-1; D not certain. CDR3 length: 11 residues. Germline V gene lookup returns CDR1 MDHEN and CDR2 SYDVKM. V lost 3 bases to trimming and J lost 7 bases, with 4 bases between them. CDR3 in DNA: TGTGCCAGCAGTTTGTATAATGAGCAGTTCTTC. Translation: CASSLYNEQFF.

This clone occurred once. The rearrangement joins TRBV6-1 to TRBJ2-1, with 9 bases matching TRBD2. Germline V gives CDR1 MNHNS, CDR2 SASEGT. This CDR3 comprises 14 residues. With 10 bases clipped from V and 4 bases from J, the junction kept 8 bases outside the gene matches. CDR3 nucleotides: TGTGCCACCCAGGGGACTAGCCGATACAATGAGCAGTTCTTC. Protein sequence: CATQGTSRYNEQFF.

The chain recombines TRBV18 with TRBJ1-5; 7 positions agree with TRBD1. The CDR3 is 14 amino acids. The J segment lost 2 bases and the V segment lost 5 bases, leaving 3 bases of the junction unmatched. The germline gives CDR1 KGHSH, CDR2 LQKENI. CDR3 nucleotide sequence: TGTGCCAGCTCAGAAACAGGGGGCAATCAGCCCCAGCATTTT. Translation: CASSETGGNQPQHF.

This clone was seen a single time. The chain is built from TRBV2 and TRBJ1-4; 12 bases align to TRBD1. Germline CDR1 and CDR2: SNHLY and FYNNEI. The V and J ends lost 6 bases and 7 bases, in that order; junction bases with no gene match: 6. The CDR3 has 15 residues. CDR3 DNA: TGTGCCAGCAGGGGGACAGGGGGCGCGGCTGAAAAACTGTTTTTT. It is translated as CASRGTGGAAEKLFF.